Included here is one TCR beta chain sequence, with context. Its antigen is as yet unknown. The study sampled blood at baseline, cycle 4 day 1, and cycle 7 day 1. Measured with immunoSEQ multiplex PCR; TCRdb has only the in-frame clones, and not every one. This sample has around 79,000 clones, with 88% found just once. The CDR3 is 14 amino acids. V gave up 3 bases and J gave up 6 bases; unmatched junction bases: 7. Looked up from germline, CDR1 is KGHSH and CDR2 is LQKENI. The source of the sample is a study of OX40 agonist ivuxolimab in advanced cancers. Study-wide points: It was not determined which antigens were specifically recognized by the peripheral T cells that had undergone clonal expansion.

This sequence originates from an adult with an advanced solid tumor such as melanoma, head and neck, liver or kidney cancer. V usage is TRBV18 and J usage is TRBJ2-7; 8 nucleotides agree with TRBD2. The sample consisted of CD4+ or CD8+ T cells sorted from blood, taken in a trial of the OX40 agonist ivuxolimab. The CDR3 sequence is CASSPREEGTEQYF. The CDR3 DNA follows: TGTGCCAGCTCACCGCGGGAGGAAGGAACCGAGCAGTACTTC.